The sequence of this T cell receptor (beta chain) was determined in a study of T cell changes during pregnancy in multiple sclerosis. The assay was immunoSEQ multiplex PCR, and TCRdb's table has in-frame clones only and misses some. This sample yields around 20,000 clones, of which about nine tenths are seen a single time; around 7.7% belongs to the top ten. This CDR3 is built from 14 residues. J gave up 1 base and V 0 bases, and 1 base lay outside the gene matches. From germline, CDR1 is SGDLS and CDR2 YYNGEE. This clone was picked up a small number of times. The chain is built from TRBV9 and TRBJ2-7; 7 positions match TRBD1. The sample was CD8+ T cells from peripheral blood mononuclear cells, taken in the second trimester of pregnancy. This sequence was found in a female donor in good health, enrolled as a control in a pregnancy study. Written as DNA, the CDR3 is TGTGCCAGCAGCGTAGGGGGACAGTCCTACGAGCAGTACTTC. It yields the protein CASSVGGQSYEQYF.